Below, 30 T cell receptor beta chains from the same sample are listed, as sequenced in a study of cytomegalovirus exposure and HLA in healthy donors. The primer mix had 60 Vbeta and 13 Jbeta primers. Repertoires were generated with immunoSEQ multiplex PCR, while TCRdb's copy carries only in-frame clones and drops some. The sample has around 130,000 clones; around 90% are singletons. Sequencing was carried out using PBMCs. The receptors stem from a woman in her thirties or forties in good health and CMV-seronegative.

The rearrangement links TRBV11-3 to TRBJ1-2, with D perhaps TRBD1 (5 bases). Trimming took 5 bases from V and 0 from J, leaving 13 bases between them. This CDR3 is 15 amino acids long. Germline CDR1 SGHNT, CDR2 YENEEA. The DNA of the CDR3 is TGTGCCAGCAGCGCCGACAGAAAAGCTAACTATGGCTACACCTTC. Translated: CASSADRKANYGYTF.

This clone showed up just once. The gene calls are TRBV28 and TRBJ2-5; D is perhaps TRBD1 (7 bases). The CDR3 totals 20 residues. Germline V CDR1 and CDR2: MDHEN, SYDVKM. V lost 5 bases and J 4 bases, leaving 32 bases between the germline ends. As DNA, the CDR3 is TGTGCCAGCAGTGGAGGGGGGACAGAGATTTTCGTCGGGGCCGGAGAGACCCAGTACTTC. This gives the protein CASSGGGTEIFVGAGETQYF.

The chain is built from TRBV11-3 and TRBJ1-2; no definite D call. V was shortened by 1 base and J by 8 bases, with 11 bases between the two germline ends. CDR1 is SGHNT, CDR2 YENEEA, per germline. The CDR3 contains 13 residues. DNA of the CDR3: TGTGCCAGCAGCTTAGCGGGGAAGAGGGGCTACACCTTC. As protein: CASSLAGKRGYTF.

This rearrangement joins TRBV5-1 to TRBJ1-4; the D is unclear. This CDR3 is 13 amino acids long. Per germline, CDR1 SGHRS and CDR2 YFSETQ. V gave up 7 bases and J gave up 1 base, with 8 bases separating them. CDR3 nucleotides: TGCGCCAGCGGTGTCGGAACTAATGAAAAACTGTTTTTT. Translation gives CASGVGTNEKLFF.

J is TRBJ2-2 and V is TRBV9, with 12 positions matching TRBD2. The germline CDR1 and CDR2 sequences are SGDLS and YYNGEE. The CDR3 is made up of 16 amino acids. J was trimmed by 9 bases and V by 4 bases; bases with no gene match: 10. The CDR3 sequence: CASSPDGLAGIWELFF. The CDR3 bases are TGTGCCAGCAGCCCAGATGGACTAGCGGGAATCTGGGAGCTGTTTTTT.

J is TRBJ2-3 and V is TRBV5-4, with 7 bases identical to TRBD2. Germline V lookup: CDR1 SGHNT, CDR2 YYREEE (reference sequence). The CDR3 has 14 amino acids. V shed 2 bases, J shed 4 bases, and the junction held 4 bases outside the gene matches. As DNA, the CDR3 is TGTGCCAGCAGCTTCGGGGGAGGGGCAGATACGCAGTATTTT. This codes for CASSFGGGADTQYF.

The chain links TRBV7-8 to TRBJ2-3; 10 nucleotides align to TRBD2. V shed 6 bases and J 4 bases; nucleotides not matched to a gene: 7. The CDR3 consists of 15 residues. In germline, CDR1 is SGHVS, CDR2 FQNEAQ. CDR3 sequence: CASRPSGRGPDTQYF. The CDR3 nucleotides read TGTGCCAGCAGGCCTAGCGGGAGAGGTCCAGATACGCAGTATTTT. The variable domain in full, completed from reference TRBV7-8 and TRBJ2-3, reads GAGVSQSPRYKVAKRGQDVALRCDPISGHVSLFWYQQALGQGPEFLTYFQNEAQLDKSGLPSDRFFAERPEGSVSTLKIQRTQQEDSAVYLCASRPSGRGPDTQYFGPGTRLTVL.

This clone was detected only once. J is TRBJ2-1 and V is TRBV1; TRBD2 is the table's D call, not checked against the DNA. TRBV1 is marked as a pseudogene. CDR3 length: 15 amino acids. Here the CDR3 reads CTSGNWTSGGGGQFF. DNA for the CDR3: TGCACCAGCGGAAACTGGACTAGCGGGGGTGGCGGGCAGTTCTTC.

The CDR3 nucleotides read TGTGCCAGCAGTTACTCCGGGACTAGCCGCTACGAGCAGTACTTC. Translating it yields CASSYSGTSRYEQYF. The chain carries TRBV6-5 and TRBJ2-7; 9 bases align to TRBD2. The germline CDR1 and CDR2 sequences are MNHEY and SVGAGI. The CDR3 has 15 residues. The J segment lost 3 bases and the V segment lost 0 bases, leaving 3 bases of the junction unmatched.

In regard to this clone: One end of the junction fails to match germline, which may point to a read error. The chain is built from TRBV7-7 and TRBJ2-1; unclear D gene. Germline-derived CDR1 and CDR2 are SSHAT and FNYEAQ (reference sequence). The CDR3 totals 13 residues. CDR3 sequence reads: CASSPRPYNEQFF. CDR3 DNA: TGTGCTAGCAGCCCTAGGCCCTACAATGAGCAGTTCTTC.

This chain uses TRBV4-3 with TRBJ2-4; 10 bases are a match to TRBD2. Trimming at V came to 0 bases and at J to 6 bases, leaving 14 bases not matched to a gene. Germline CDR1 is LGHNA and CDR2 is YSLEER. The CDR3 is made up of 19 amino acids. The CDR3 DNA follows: TGCGCCAGCAGCCAAGATCTCGGGCTAACTAGCGGGGAACGAAACATTCAGTACTTC. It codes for CASSQDLGLTSGERNIQYF.

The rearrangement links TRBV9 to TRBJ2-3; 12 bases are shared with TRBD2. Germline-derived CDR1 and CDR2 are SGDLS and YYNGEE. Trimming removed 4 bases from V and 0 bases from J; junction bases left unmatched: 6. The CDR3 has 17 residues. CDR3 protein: CASSPRLAGVSTDTQYF. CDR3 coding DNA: TGTGCCAGCAGCCCCCGACTAGCGGGAGTTAGCACAGATACGCAGTATTTT.

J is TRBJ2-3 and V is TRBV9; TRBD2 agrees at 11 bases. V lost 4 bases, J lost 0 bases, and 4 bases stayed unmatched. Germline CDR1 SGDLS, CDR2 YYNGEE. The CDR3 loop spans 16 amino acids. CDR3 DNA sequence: TGTGCCAGCAGCTCGCGGACTAGCGGGAGCACAGATACGCAGTATTTT. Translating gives CASSSRTSGSTDTQYF.

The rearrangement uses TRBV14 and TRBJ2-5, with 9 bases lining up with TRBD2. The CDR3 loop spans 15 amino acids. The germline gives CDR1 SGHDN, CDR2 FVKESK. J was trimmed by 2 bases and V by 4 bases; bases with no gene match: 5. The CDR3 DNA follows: TGTGCCAGCAGCCCGATGCTAGCGGGACAAGAGACCCAGTACTTC. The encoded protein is CASSPMLAGQETQYF.

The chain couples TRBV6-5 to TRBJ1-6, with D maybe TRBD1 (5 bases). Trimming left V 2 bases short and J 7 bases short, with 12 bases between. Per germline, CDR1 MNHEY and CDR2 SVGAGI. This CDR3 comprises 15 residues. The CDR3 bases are TGTGCCAGCAGTTACGGAGGGGATTGGAATTCACCCCTCCACTTT. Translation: CASSYGGDWNSPLHF.

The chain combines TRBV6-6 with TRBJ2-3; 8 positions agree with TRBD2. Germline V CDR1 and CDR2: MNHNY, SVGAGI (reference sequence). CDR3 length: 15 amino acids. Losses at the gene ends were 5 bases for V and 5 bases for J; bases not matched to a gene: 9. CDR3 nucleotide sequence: TGTGCCAGCAGTACCGCGGTAGCGGGGTTAGATACGCAGTATTTT. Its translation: CASSTAVAGLDTQYF.

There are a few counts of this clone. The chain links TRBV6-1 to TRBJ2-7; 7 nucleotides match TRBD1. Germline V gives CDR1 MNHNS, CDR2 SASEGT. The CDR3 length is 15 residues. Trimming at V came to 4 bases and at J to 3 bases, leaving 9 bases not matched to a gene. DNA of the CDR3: TGTGCCAGCAGTGCCAGTGGGGCAGGGGGCTACGAGCAGTACTTC. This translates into CASSASGAGGYEQYF.

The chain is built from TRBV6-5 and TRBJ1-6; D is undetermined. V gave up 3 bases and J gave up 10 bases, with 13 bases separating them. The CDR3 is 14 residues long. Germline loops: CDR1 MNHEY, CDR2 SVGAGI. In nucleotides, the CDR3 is TGTGCCAGCAGTTATGTCCCCGGTCGCTCACCCCTCCACTTT. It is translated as CASSYVPGRSPLHF.

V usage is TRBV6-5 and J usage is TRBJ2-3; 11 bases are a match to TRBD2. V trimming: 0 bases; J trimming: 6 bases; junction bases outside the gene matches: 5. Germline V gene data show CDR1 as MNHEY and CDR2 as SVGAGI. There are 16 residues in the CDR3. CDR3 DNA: TGTGCCAGCAGTTACTCGTCTAGCGGGAGGACTGATACGCAGTATTTT. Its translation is CASSYSSSGRTDTQYF.

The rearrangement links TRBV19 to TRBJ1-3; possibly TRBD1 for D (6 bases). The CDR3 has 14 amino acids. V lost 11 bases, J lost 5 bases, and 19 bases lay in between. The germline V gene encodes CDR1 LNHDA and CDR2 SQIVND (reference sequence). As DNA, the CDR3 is TGTGCCGTTAAGGGGGAGGGACGGCGAAACACCATATATTTT. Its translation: CAVKGEGRRNTIYF.

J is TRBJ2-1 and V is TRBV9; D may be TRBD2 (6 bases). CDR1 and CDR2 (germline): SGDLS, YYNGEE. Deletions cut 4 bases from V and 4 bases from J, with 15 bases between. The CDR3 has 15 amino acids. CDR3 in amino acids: CASSLIGSSYNEQFF. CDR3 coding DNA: TGTGCCAGCAGCCTGATCGGGAGCTCGTACAATGAGCAGTTCTTC.

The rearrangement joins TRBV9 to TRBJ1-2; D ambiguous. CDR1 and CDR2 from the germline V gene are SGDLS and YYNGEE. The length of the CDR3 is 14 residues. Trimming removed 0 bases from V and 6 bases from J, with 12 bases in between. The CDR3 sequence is CASSVAPAGDGYTF. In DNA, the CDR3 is TGTGCCAGCAGCGTAGCGCCAGCCGGGGATGGCTACACCTTC.

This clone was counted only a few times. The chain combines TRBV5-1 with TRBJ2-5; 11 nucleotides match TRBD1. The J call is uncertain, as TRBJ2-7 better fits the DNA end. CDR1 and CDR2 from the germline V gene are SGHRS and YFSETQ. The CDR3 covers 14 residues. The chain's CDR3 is CASSWGQGGYEQYF. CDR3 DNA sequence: TGCGCCAGCAGCTGGGGACAGGGGGGTTACGAGCAGTACTTC.

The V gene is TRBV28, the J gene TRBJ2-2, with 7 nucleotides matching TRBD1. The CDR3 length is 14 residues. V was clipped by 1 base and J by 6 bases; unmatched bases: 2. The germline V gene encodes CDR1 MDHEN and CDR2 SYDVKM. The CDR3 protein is CASSLLRGPGELFF. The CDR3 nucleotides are TGTGCCAGCAGTTTATTGAGGGGGCCCGGGGAGCTGTTTTTT.

The CDR3 here is CASSFSGPGSYNEQFF. The CDR3 DNA reads TGCGCCAGCAGCTTCAGCGGGCCCGGCTCCTACAATGAGCAGTTCTTC. The chain carries TRBV5-1 and TRBJ2-1, with D possibly matching TRBD2 (6 bases). CDR1 SGHRS and CDR2 YFSETQ come from the germline V gene. The length of the CDR3 is 16 residues. V lost 2 bases and J lost 0, with 12 bases in between.

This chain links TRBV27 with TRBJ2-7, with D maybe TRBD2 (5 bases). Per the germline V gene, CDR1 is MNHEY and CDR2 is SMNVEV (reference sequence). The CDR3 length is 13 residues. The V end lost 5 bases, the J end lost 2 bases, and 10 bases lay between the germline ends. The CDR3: CASSIFGTYEQYF. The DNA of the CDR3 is TGTGCCAGCAGTATTTTCGGGACCTACGAGCAGTACTTC.

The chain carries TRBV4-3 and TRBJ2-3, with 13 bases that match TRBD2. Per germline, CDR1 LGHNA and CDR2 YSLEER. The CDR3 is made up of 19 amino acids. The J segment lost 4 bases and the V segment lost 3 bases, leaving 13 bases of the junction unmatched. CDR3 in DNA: TGCGCCAGCAGCCACCAAATCACTAGCGGGAGGGGAGTAGCAGATACGCAGTATTTT. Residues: CASSHQITSGRGVADTQYF.

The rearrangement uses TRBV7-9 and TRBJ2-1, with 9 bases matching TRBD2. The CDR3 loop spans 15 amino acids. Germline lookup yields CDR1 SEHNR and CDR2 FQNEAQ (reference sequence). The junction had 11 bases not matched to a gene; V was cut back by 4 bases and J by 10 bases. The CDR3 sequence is CASSSLLAGLWEQFF. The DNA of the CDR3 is TGTGCCAGCAGCTCTCTTCTAGCGGGATTATGGGAGCAGTTCTTC. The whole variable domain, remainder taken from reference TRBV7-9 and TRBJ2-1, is DTGVSQNPRHKITKRGQNVTFRCDPISEHNRLYWYRQTLGQGPEFLTYFQNEAQLEKSRLLSDRFSAERPKGSFSTLEIQRTEQGDSAMYLCASSSLLAGLWEQFFGPGTRLTVL.

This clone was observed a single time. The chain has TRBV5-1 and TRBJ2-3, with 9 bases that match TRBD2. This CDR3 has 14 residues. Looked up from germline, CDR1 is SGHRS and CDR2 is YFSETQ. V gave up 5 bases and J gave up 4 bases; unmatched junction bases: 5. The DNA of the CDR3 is TGCGCCAGCAGGCGCGGGGGGGAGGCAGATACGCAGTATTTT. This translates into CASRRGGEADTQYF.

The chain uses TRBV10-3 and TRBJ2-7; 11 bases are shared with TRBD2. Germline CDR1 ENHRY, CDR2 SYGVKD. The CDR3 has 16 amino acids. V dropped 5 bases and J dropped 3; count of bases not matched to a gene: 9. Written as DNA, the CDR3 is TGTGCCATCAGTCCCCTTAGCGGGAGGGCGAACTACGAGCAGTACTTC. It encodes CAISPLSGRANYEQYF.